This note documents a single TCR beta chain sequence. The CDR3 has 14 residues. Germline assignment: CDR1 WSHSY and CDR2 SAAADI. V shed 3 bases and J shed 0 bases, with 6 bases lying between them. A library of TCRbeta sequences, prepared with unique molecular identifiers, was generated. TCRdb re-analysed the PCR reads in MiXCR, keeping a single row per CDR3 protein. The sample carries hundreds of thousands of distinct CDR3 sequences, about 31% recorded once. These data are taken from a study of T-cell reconstitution after alpha-beta-depleted transplantation in children. The TCR originated in a human donor who donated a stem cell graft to a child with aplastic anemia. The sample here was PBMCs from the stem cell graft donor, taken from the stem cell graft. The V and J genes are TRBV10-2 and TRBJ2-4; D gene unclear. The CDR3 loop reads CASSDGIAKNIQYF. The DNA of the CDR3 is TGCGCCAGCAGTGATGGCATAGCCAAAAACATTCAGTACTTC.